This TCR beta chain comes out of a study of Ad26.COV2.S vaccination and SARS-CoV-2 variants. This sample's treatment: 19 received Ad26.COV2.S at low or high dose, single or two shots; several received placebo; per-sample allocation not given. Sample collection was performed on day 63 after the first vaccine or placebo injection. The germline CDR1 and CDR2 sequences are SGHNT and YYREEE (reference sequence). V dropped 6 bases and J dropped 5; count of bases not matched to a gene: 11. The CDR3 runs to 16 residues. The data were produced by immunoSEQ multiplex PCR, yet TCRdb's version contains in-frame clones alone and is incomplete. The data contain 350,000 to 450,000 clones, roughly 80% of them seen just once; the ten biggest clones take up around 7.3%.

Here the sequenced sample was peripheral blood, taken in a trial of Ad26.COV2.S vaccine versus placebo. The TCR was taken from a person between 18 and 65 years old who received the Ad26.COV2.S COVID-19 vaccine or a placebo. V usage is TRBV5-4 and J usage is TRBJ2-3; 11 bases are shared with TRBD2. CDR3 sequence: CASTERSGGAGDTQYF. Written as DNA, the CDR3 is TGTGCCAGCACCGAGCGTAGCGGGGGGGCAGGAGATACGCAGTATTTT.